This T cell receptor (beta chain) stems from a study of early T cells in non-severe SARS-CoV-2 infection. TCRdb re-analysed the 5' RACE reads in MiXCR, keeping a single row per CDR3 protein. The sample has about 59,000 distinct CDR3 sequences; 13% are singletons. This TCR derives from an adult who was a healthcare worker with PCR-confirmed SARS-CoV-2 infection or an uninfected control (not recorded which). The specimen was whole blood, collected at baseline.

For the CDR3, the DNA is TGTGCCAGCAGCCCCACAGGGTCCATGGTCGGGGAGCTGTTTTTT. It yields the protein CASSPTGSMVGELFF. The chain joins TRBV7-9 to TRBJ2-2, with D possibly TRBD1 on 6 matching bases. Germline V CDR1 and CDR2: SEHNR, FQNEAQ (reference sequence). The CDR3 runs to 15 residues. The V end lost 5 bases, the J end lost 7 bases, and 17 bases lay between the germline ends.